The sequence of this TCR beta chain was determined in a study of T cell repertoires in cytomegalovirus infection. About the study: CMV epitopes that were recently identified and HLA-C-restricted were used alongside well-studied HLA-B-restricted ones. Findings and caveats of the study: Clonotype analysis showed dominance of the ex vivo response by HLA-C-restricted CMV-specific TCR beta clonotypes. Based on cumulative public TCR beta family frequency, carriers of CMV plus the relevant HLA were identified.

As to this clonotype: Its antigen is unknown.

Via MiXCR, TCRdb re-called the reads, giving one row per CDR3 protein. The sample has roughly 700,000 distinct CDR3 sequences, 30% to 40% seen once; the top ten hold about 20%. The CDR3 extends over 15 amino acids. The V segment lost 5 bases and the J segment 6 bases; nucleotides outside the gene matches: 10. Germline V CDR1 and CDR2: SGHTA, FQGNSA. The TCR comes from a human donor in good health (CMV status not recorded). Some clones in this sample may be carry-over from other donors' samples. The rearrangement links TRBV7-2 to TRBJ2-3; 8 bases are shared with TRBD2. Sequencing used cultured PBMCs, obtained from culture after CMV antigen stimulation. CDR3 protein: CASSIVAGGRDTQYF. The CDR3 DNA reads as TGTGCCAGCAGCATAGTGGCGGGGGGCCGGGATACGCAGTATTTT.